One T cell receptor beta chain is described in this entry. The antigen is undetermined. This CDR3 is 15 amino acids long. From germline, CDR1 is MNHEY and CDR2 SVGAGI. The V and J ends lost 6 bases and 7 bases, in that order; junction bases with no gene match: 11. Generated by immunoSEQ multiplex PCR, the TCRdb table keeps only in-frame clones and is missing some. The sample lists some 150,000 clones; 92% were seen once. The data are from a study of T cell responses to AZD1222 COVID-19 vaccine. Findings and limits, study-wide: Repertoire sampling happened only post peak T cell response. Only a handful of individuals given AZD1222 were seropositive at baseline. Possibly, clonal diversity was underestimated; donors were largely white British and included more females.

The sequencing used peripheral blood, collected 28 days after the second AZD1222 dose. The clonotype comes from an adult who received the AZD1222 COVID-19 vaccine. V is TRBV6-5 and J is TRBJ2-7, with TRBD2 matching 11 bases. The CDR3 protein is CASSAATSGSREQYF. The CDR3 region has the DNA TGTGCCAGCAGCGCCGCAACTAGCGGGAGTAGGGAGCAGTACTTC.